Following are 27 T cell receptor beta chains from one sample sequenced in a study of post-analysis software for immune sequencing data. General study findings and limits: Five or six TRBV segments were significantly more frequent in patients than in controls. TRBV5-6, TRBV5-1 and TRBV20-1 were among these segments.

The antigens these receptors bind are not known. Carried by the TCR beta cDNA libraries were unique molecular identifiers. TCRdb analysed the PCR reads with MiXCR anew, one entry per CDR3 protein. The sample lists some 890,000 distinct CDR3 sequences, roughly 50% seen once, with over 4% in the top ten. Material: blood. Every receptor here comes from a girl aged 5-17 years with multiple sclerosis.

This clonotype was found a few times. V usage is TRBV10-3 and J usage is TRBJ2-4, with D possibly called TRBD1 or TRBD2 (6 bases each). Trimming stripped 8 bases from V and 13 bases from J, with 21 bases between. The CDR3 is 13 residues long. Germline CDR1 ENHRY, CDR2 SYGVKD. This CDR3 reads CAIRHGPEGEQYF. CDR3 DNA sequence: TGTGCCATCCGACATGGGCCGGAGGGGGAGCAGTACTTC.

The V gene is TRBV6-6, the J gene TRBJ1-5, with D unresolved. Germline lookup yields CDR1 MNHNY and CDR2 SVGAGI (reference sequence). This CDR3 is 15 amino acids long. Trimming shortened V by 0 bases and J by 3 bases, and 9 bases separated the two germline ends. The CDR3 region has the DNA TGTGCCAGCAGTTACTCGATCGGGGACAATCAGCCCCAGCATTTT. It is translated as CASSYSIGDNQPQHF.

The chain's CDR3 is CASSRGTSGSIGELFF. CDR3 in DNA: TGTGCCAGCAGCCGTGGGACTAGCGGGAGTATCGGGGAGCTGTTTTTT. This sequence joins TRBV7-2 and TRBJ2-2; 14 bases agree with TRBD2. CDR3 length: 16 amino acids. With V trimmed by 5 bases and J by 7 bases, 6 bases remained unmatched. Germline assignment: CDR1 SGHTA and CDR2 FQGNSA. Drawing the rest from reference TRBV7-2 and TRBJ2-2, the complete variable domain is GAGVSQSPSNKVTEKGKDVELRCDPISGHTALYWYRQSLGQGLEFLIYFQGNSAPDKSGLPSDRFSAERTGGSVSTLTIQRTQQEDSAVYLCASSRGTSGSIGELFFGEGSRLTVL.

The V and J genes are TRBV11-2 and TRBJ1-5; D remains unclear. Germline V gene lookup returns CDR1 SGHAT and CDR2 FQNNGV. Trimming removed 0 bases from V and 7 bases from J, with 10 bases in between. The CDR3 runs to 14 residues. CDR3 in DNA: TGTGCCAGCAGCTTAGATAGGGTGGACCAGCCCCAGCATTTT. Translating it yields CASSLDRVDQPQHF.

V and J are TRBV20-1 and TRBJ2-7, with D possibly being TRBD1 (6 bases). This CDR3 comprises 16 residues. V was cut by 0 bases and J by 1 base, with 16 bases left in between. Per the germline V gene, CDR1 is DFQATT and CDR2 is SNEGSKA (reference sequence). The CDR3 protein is CSARDRRATGSYEQYF. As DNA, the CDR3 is TGCAGTGCTAGAGATCGTAGGGCGACAGGTTCCTACGAGCAGTACTTC.

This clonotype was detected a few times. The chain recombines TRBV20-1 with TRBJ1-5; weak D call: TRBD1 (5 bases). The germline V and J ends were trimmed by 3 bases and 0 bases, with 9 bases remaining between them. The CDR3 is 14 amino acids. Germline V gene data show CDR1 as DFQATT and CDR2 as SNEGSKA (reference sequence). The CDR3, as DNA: TGCAGTGCTAGGGCAGGGTATAGCAATCAGCCCCAGCATTTT. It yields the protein CSARAGYSNQPQHF.

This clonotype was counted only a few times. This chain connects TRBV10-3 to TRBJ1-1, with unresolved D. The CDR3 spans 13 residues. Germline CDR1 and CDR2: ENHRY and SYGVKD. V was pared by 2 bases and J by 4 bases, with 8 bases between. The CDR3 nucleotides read TGTGCCATCAGTGAGGGCCGCAGCACTGAAGCTTTCTTT. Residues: CAISEGRSTEAFF.

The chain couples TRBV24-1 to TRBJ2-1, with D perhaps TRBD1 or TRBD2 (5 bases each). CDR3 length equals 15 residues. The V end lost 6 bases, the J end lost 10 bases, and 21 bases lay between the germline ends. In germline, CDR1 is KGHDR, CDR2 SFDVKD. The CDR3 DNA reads TGTGCCACCAGTCCCTCCCAGGGACCCCGAGCGGAGCAGTTCTTC. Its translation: CATSPSQGPRAEQFF.

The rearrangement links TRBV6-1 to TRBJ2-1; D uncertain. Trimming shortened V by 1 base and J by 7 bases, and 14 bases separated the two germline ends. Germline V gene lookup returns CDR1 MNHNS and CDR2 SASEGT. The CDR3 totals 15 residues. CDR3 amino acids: CASSEVTGVANEQFF. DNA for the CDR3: TGTGCCAGCAGTGAAGTTACTGGGGTTGCGAATGAGCAGTTCTTC.

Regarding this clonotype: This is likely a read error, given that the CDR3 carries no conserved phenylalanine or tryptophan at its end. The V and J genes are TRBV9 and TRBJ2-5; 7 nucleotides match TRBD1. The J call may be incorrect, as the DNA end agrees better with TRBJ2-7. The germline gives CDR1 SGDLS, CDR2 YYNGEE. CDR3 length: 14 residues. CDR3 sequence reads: CASSVDRDSDEQYS. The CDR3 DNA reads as TGTGCCAGCAGCGTAGACCGGGACAGCGACGAGCAGTACTCC.

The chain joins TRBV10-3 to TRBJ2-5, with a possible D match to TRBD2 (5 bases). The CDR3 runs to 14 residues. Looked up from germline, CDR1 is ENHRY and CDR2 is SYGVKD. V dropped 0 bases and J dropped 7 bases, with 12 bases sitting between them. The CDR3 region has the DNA TGTGCCATCAGTGAGTCGTCTCCAGGAGGGACCCAGTACTTC. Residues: CAISESSPGGTQYF.

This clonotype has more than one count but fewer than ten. The CDR3 DNA follows: TGCGCCAGCAGCCCCAACACAGGGGCGGACACTGAAGCTTTCTTT. Its translation: CASSPNTGADTEAFF. V usage is TRBV5-1 and J usage is TRBJ1-1; the match to TRBD1 covers 7 bases. Trimming cost V 4 bases and J 3 bases; bases outside gene matches: 9. CDR1 is SGHRS and CDR2 is YFSETQ in the germline V gene. CDR3 length: 15 residues.

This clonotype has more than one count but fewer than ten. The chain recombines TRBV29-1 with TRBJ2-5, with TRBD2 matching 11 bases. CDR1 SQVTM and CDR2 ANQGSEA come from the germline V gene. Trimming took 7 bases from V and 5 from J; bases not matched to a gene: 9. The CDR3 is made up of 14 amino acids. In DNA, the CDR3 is TGCAGCGGGATAGGACTAGCGGGTAGTGAGACCCAGTACTTC. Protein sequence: CSGIGLAGSETQYF. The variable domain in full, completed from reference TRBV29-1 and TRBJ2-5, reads SAVISQKPSRDICQRGTSLTIQCQVDSQVTMMFWYRQQPGQSLTLIATANQGSEATYESGFVIDKFPISRPNLTFSTLTVSNMSPEDSSIYLCSGIGLAGSETQYFGPGTRLLVL.

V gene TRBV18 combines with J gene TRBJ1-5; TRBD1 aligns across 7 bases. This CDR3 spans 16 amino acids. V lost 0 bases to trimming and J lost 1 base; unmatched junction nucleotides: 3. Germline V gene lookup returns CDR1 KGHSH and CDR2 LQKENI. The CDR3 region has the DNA TGTGCCAGCTCACCACCGAACAGGGGAAGCAATCAGCCCCAGCATTTT. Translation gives CASSPPNRGSNQPQHF.

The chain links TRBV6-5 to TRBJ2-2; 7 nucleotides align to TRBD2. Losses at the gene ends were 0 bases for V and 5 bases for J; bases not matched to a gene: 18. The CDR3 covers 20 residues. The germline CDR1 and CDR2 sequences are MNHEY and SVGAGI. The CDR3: CASSYSGDYFHTFGTGELFF. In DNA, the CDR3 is TGTGCCAGCAGTTACTCTGGGGACTACTTCCATACCTTTGGGACCGGGGAGCTGTTTTTT.

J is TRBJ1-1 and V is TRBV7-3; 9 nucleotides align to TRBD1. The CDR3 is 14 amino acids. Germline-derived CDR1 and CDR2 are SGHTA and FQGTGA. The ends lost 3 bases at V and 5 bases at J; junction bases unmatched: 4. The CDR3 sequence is CASSLTGGRTEAFF. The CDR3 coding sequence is TGTGCCAGCAGCTTGACAGGGGGGAGGACTGAAGCTTTCTTT.

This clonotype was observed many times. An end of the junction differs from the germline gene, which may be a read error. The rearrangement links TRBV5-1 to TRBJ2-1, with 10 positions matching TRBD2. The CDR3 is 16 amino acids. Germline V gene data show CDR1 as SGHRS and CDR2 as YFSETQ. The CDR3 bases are TGTGCCAGCAGCTTAGCGGGAGGAAGCTCCTACAATGAGCAGTTCTTC. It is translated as CASSLAGGSSYNEQFF.

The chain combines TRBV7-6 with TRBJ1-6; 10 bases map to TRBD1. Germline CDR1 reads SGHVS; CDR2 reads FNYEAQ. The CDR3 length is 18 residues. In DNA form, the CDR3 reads TGTGCTAGCTCCCCCGGGACAGGGGCGAGCTCCTATAATTCACCCCTCCACTTT. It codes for CASSPGTGASSYNSPLHF.

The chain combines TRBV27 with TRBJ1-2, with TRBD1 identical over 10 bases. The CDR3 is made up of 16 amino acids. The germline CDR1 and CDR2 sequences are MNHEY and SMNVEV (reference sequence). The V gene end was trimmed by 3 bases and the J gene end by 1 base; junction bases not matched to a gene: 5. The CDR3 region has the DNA TGTGCCAGCAGTTTGGGGAGGGACAGGGGTAACTATGGCTACACCTTC. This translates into CASSLGRDRGNYGYTF.

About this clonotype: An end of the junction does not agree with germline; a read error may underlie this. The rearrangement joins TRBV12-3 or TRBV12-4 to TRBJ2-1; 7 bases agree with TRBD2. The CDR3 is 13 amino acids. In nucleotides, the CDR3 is TGTGCCAGCAGCCGTTGGGGGGGAAATGAACAGTTCTTC. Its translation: CASSRWGGNEQFF.

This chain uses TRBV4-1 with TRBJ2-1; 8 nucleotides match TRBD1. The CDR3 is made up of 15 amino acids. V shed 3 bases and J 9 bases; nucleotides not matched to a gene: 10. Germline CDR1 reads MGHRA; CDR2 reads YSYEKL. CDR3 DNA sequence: TGCGCCAGCAGCCACACCTCGACTACAGGGGGTGAGCAGTTCTTC. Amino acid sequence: CASSHTSTTGGEQFF.

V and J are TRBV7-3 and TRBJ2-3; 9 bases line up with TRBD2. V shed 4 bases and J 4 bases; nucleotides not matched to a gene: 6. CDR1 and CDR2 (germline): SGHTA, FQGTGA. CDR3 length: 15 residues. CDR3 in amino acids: CASSWGSGSADTQYF. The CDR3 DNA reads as TGTGCCAGCAGCTGGGGTAGCGGGAGTGCAGATACGCAGTATTTT.

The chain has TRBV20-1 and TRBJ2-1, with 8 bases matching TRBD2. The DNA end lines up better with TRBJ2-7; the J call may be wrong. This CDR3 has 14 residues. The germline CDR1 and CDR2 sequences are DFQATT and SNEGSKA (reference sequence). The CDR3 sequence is CSATFFREGREQYF. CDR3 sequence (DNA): TGCAGTGCTACTTTTTTCCGGGAGGGGCGGGAGCAGTACTTC.

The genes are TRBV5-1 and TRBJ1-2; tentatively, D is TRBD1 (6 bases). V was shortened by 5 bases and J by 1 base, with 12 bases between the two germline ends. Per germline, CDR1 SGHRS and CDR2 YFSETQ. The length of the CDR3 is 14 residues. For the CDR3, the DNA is TGCGCCAGCAGTTCGACAGGAGTTAACTATGGCTACACCTTC. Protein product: CASSSTGVNYGYTF.

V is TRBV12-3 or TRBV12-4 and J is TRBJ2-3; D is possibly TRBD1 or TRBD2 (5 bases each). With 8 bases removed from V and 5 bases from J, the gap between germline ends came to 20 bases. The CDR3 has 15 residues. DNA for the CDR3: TGTGCCAGCGCCCCCCTACGGGGTCAGGGAGATACGCAGTATTTT. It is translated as CASAPLRGQGDTQYF.

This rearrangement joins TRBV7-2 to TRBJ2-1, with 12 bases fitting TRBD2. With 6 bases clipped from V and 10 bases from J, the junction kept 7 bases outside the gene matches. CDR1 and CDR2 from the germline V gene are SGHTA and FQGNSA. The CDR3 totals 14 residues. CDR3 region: CASRLAGGPVEQFF. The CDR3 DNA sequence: TGTGCCAGCAGGCTAGCGGGAGGGCCCGTGGAGCAGTTCTTC.

The DNA for the CDR3 is TGTGCCAGCATTACAGACAGGGCTCGGGAAGCTTTCTTT. Residues: CASITDRAREAFF. This rearrangement joins TRBV12-3 or TRBV12-4 to TRBJ1-1; 7 bases map to TRBD1. The CDR3 has 13 amino acids. Germline trimming cut 7 bases from V and 8 bases from J; bases unmatched to any gene: 10.